The source of this T cell receptor beta chain is a study of blood T cells in healthy people across ages. Combining a sample-barcoded 5' primer with a J-beta primer mix, a second PCR ran for about 6 to 12 cycles. The template-switch adaptor, which had 12 random nucleotides, put a tag on each cDNA molecule. TCRdb reprocessed the 5' RACE reads via MiXCR and lists one record per CDR3 protein. The table records 650,000 to 1,000,000 distinct CDR3 sequences, roughly 34% of them present only once. Input material: blood. This receptor was obtained from a man between 18 and 35 years old in good health.

As DNA, the CDR3 is TGTGCCAGCAGCCCAGGGGAATACAATGAGCAGTTCTTC. This translates into CASSPGEYNEQFF. The rearrangement joins TRBV6-5 to TRBJ2-1; the D gene is possibly TRBD1 (6 bases). The CDR3 spans 13 residues. Germline V CDR1 and CDR2: MNHEY, SVGAGI. V was clipped by 6 bases and J by 4 bases, with 10 bases between them.